The clone carrying this T cell receptor beta chain showed up just a few times. What it binds is not known. Vbeta (60) and Jbeta (13) primers were used in the PCR. The data were produced by immunoSEQ multiplex PCR, yet TCRdb's version contains in-frame clones alone and is incomplete. The sample has 150,000 to 200,000 clones; roughly 60% are singletons. The CDR3 runs 12 residues. From germline, CDR1 is MDHEN and CDR2 SYDVKM. The sample belongs to a study of cytomegalovirus exposure and HLA in healthy donors. General observations from the study: Association of a missense DCLRE1C variant with TCR beta V- and J-gene trimming was reported in a later analysis. Presence/absence analyses treated sequencing depth as roughly uniform across donors. The records held CMV serostatus as the only immune exposure information. Earlier findings revealed that most TCR beta V segments proved productive either about 87% or about 30% of the time.

The chain is built from TRBV28 and TRBJ2-5; a weak D match, TRBD1 (6 bases). The J call is in doubt because the DNA end fits TRBJ2-7 better. The clonotype was recovered from a man aged 40-49 years in good health and CMV-seronegative. The sample was PBMCs. In DNA, the CDR3 is TGTGCCAGCAGAAACAGGGTCTACGAGCAGTACTTC. Translation: CASRNRVYEQYF.